The clone carrying this T cell receptor beta chain has more than one count but fewer than ten. Antigen: not known. These data belong to a study of identical twins. Study-level results: Within twin pairs, the out-of-frame alpha sequences they shared showed excess low generation probability. Rather than following the same donors, the conclusions depended on cross-sectional statistical analysis. Out-of-frame TCR alpha sharing in monozygotic twins exceeded recombination model predictions.

A universal primer site was added by template switching, and unique molecular identifiers were carried by the cDNA. TCRdb ran MiXCR on the 5' RACE reads and lists one entry per CDR3 protein. Counted here are approximately 220,000 distinct CDR3 sequences, about a tenth occurring once; the ten biggest clones make up 5% to 6.5%. V lost 9 bases and J lost 6; bases outside the gene matches: 6. This CDR3 region has 12 residues. Germline lookup yields CDR1 MDHEN and CDR2 SYDVKM. The TCR was taken from a woman aged 18 to 35 in good health. The gene calls are TRBV28 and TRBJ1-1; 8 nucleotides match TRBD1. The sequencing input was memory (CD45RO+) T cells sorted from blood. The CDR3 DNA reads TGTGCCAGTGACAGGGGAATATCTGAAGCTTTCTTT. It encodes CASDRGISEAFF.